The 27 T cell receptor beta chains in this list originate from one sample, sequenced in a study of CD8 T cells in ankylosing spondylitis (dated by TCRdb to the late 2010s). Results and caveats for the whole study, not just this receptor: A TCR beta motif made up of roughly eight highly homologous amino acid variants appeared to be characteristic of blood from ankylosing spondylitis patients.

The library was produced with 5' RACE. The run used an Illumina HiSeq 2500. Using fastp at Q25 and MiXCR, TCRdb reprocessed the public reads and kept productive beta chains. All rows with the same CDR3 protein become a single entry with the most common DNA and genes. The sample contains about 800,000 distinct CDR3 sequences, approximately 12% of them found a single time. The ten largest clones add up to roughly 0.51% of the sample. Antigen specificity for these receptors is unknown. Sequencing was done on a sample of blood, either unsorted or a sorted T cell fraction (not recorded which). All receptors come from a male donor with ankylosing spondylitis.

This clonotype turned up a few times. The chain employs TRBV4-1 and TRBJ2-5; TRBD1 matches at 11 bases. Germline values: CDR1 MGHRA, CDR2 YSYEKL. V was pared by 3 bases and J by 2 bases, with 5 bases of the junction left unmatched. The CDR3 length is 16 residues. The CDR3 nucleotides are TGCGCCAGCAGCCACGGGACAGGGGGAACACAAGAGACCCAGTACTTC. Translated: CASSHGTGGTQETQYF.

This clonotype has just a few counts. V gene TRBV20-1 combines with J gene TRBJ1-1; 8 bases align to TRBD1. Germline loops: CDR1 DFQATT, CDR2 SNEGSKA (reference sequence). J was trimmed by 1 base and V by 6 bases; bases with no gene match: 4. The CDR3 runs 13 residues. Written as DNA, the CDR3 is TGCAGTGCCCCGACAGGGGCGAACACTGAAGCTTTCTTT. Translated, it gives CSAPTGANTEAFF.

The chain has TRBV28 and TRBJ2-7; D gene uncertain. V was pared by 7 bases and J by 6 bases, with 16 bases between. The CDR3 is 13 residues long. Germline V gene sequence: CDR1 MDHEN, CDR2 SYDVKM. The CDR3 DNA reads TGTGCCAGCACTCGAGACCTGATCGGCGAGCAGTACTTC. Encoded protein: CASTRDLIGEQYF.

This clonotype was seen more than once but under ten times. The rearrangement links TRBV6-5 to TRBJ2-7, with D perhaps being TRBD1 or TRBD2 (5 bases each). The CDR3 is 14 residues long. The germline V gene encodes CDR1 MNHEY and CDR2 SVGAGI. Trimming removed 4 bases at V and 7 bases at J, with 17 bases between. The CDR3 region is CASSSGTFTGEQYF. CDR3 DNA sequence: TGTGCCAGCAGTTCCGGGACCTTCACGGGGGAGCAGTACTTC.

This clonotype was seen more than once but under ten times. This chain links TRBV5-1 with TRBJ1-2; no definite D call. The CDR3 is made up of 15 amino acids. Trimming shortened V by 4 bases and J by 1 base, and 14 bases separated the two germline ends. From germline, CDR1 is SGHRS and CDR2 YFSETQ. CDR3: CASSEPGRSNYGYTF. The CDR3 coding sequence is TGCGCCAGCAGCGAACCCGGACGGAGTAACTATGGCTACACCTTC.

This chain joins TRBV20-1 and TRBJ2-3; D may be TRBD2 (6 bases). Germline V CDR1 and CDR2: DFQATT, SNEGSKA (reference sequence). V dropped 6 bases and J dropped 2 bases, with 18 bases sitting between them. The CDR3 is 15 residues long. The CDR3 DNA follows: TGCAGTGCCAGCGACTTGCGGGGAGCCACAGATACGCAGTATTTT. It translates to CSASDLRGATDTQYF.

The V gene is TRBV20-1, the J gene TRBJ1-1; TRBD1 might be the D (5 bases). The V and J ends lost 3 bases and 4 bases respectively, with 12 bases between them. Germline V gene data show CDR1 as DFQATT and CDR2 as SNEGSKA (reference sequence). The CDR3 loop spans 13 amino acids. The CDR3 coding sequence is TGCAGTGCTAGTAGTGCGGGGACCACTGAAGCTTTCTTT. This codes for CSASSAGTTEAFF.

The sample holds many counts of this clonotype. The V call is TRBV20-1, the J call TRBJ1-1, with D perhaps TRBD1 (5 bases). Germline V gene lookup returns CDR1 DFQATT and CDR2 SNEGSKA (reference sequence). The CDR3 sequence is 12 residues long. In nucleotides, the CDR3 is TGCAGCGTCAGTAGGGGTGGGACTGAAGCTTTCTTT. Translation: CSVSRGGTEAFF.

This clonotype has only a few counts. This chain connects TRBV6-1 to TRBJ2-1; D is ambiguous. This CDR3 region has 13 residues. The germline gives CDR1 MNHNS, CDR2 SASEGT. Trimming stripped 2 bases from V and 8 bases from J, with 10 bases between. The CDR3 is CASSETGKDEQFF. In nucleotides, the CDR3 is TGTGCCAGCAGTGAAACTGGTAAAGATGAGCAGTTCTTC.

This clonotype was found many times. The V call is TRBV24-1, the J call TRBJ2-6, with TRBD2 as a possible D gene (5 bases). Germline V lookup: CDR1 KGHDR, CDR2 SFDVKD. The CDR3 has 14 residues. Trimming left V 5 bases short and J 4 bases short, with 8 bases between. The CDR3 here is CATSGGPGANVLTF. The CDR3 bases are TGTGCCACCAGTGGAGGGCCCGGGGCCAACGTCCTGACTTTC.

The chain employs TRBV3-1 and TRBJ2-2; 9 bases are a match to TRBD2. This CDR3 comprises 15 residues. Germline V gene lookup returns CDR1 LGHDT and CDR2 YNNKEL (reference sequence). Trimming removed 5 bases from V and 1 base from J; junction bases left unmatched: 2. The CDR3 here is CASSFSGGNTGELFF. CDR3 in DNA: TGTGCCAGCAGCTTTAGCGGGGGGAACACCGGGGAGCTGTTTTTT.

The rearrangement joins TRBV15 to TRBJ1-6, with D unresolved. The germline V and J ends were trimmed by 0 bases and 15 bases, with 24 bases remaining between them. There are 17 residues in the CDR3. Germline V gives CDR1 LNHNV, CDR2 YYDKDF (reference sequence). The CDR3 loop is CATSRDPTGVHLGFLHF. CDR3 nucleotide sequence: TGTGCCACCAGCAGAGACCCAACGGGCGTTCACCTCGGGTTCCTCCACTTT.

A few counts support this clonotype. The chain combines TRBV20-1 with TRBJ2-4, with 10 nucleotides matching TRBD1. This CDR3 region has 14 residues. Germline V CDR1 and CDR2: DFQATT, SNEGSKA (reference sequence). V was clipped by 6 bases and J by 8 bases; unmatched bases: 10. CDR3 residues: CSALRGTGVHIQYF. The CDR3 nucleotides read TGCAGTGCACTAAGAGGGACAGGGGTTCACATTCAGTACTTC.

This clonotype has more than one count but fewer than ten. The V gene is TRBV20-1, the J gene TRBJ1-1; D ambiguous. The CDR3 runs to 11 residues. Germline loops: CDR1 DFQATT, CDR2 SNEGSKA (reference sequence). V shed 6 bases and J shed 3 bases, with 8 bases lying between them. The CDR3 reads CSANKDTEAFF. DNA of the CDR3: TGCAGTGCGAACAAAGACACTGAAGCTTTCTTT.

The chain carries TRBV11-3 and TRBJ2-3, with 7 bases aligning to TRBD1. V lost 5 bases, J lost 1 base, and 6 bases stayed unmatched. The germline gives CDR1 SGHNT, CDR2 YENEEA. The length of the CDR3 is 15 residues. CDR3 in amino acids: CASSTTGTGTDTQYF. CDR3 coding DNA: TGTGCCAGCAGCACTACCGGGACAGGCACAGATACGCAGTATTTT.

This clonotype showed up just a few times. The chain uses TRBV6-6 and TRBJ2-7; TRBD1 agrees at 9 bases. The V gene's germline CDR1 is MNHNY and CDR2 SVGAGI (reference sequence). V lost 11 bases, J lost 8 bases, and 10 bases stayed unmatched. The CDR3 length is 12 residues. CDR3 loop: CAGRDRDMKQYF. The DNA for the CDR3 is TGTGCCGGGAGGGACAGGGATATGAAGCAGTACTTC.

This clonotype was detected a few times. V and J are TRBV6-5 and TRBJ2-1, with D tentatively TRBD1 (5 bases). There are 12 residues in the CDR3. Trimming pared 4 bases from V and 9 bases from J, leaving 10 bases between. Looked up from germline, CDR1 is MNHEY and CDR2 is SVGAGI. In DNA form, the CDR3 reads TGTGCCAGCAGTTCATCAAGGGGTGAGCAGTTCTTC. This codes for CASSSSRGEQFF.

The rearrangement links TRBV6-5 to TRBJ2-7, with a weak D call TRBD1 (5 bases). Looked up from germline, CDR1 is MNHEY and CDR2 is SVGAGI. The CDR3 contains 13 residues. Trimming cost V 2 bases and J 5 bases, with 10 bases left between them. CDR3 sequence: CASSYSRENEQYF. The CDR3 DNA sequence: TGTGCCAGCAGTTACAGCAGGGAAAACGAGCAGTACTTC.

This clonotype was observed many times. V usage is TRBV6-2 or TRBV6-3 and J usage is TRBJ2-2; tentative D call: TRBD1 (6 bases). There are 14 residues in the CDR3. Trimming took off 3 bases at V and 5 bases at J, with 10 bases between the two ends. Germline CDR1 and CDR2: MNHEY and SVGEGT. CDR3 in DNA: TGTGCCAGCAGTTATGGGGGCAGGACCGGGGAGCTGTTTTTT. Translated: CASSYGGRTGELFF.

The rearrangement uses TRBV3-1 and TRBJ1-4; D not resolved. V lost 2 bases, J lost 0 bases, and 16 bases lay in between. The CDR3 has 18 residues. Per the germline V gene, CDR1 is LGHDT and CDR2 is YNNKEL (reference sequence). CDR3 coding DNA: TGTGCCAGCAGCCAACTTCAGGCCTGGAGTGCAACTAATGAAAAACTGTTTTTT. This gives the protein CASSQLQAWSATNEKLFF.

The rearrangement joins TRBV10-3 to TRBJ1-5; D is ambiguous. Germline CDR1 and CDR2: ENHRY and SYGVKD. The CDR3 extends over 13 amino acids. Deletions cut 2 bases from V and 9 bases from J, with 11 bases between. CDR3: CAISEDPLRPQHF. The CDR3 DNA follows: TGTGCCATCAGTGAGGACCCATTGCGGCCCCAGCATTTT.

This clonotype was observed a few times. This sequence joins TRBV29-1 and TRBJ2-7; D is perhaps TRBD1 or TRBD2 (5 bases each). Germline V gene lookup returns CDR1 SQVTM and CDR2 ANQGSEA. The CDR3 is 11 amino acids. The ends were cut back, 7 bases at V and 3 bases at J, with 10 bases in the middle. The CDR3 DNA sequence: TGCAGCGGCCGGGACGGCTACGAGCAGTACTTC. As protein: CSGRDGYEQYF.

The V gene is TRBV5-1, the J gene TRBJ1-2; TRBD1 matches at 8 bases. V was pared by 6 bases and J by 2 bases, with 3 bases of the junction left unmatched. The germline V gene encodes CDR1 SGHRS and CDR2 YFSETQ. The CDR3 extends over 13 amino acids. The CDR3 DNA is TGCGCCAGCAAAAGACAGGGGAACTATGGCTACACCTTC. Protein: CASKRQGNYGYTF.

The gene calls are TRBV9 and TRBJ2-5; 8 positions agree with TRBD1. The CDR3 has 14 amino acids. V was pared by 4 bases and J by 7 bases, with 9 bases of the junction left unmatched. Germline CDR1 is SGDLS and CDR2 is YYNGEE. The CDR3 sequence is CASSTLDRVGTQYF. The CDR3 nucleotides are TGTGCCAGCAGCACCCTGGACAGGGTGGGGACCCAGTACTTC.

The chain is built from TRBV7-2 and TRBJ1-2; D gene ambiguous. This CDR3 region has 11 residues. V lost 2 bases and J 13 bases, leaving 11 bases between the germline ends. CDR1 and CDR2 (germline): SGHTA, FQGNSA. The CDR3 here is CASSLRGSLTF. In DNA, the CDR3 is TGTGCCAGCAGCTTACGGGGATCGCTCACCTTC.

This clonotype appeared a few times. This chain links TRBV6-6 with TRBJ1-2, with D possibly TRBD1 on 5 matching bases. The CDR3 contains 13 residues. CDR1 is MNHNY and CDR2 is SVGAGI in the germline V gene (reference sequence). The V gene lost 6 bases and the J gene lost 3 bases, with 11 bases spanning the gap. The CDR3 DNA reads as TGTGCCAGCAGCCGATCGGGGGACTATGGCTACACCTTC. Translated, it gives CASSRSGDYGYTF.

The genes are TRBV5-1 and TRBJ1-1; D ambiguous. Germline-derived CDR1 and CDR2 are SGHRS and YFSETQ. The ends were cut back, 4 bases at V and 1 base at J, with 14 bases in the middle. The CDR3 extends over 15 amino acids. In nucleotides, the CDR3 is TGCGCCAGCAGCCCCGATGGGGTATGGAACACTGAAGCTTTCTTT. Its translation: CASSPDGVWNTEAFF. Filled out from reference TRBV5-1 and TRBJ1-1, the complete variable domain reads KAGVTQTPRYLIKTRGQQVTLSCSPISGHRSVSWYQQTPGQGLQFLFEYFSETQRNKGNFPGRFSGRQFSNSRSEMNVSTLELGDSALYLCASSPDGVWNTEAFFGQGTRLTVV.